Listed below are T cell receptor beta chains from one sample, sequenced in a study of regulatory T cells in long-lasting Graves disease. Each CDR3 protein gets one entry after TCRdb re-called the multiplex PCR reads with MiXCR. The sample consists of roughly 400,000 distinct CDR3 sequences, roughly 20% of them appearing once. Sequenced here: peripheral blood mononuclear cells (PBMCs), sampled when the disease was refractory, from a patient treated with antithyroid drugs. These receptors were taken from a female donor with Graves disease. Both conserved end residues are part of each CDR3. Each record gives: clone size, V gene, J gene, D gene, CDR3 protein, CDR3 DNA. The D gene is left open where the match is weak. Part of the rows lack a size; the others show once, few, many or a class for expanded clones.

size: -; V: TRBV29-1; J: TRBJ2-7; D: -; CDR3: CSVEGNDEQYF; DNA: TGCAGCGTTGAAGGAAACGACGAGCAGTACTTC
size: many; V: TRBV12-3/TRBV12-4; J: TRBJ2-6; D: TRBD1; CDR3: CASSLYRGGSGANVLTF; DNA: TGTGCCAGCAGTTTATACAGGGGCGGCTCTGGGGCCAACGTCCTGACTTTC
size: few; V: TRBV6-5; J: TRBJ2-5; D: -; CDR3: CASSYPLGGRQETQYF; DNA: TGTGCCAGCAGTTACCCCCTTGGCGGGCGACAAGAGACCCAGTACTTC
size: -; V: TRBV20-1; J: TRBJ2-7; D: -; CDR3: CSARDGSASYEQYF; DNA: TGCAGTGCTAGAGATGGGAGTGCGTCCTACGAGCAGTACTTC
size: few; V: TRBV30; J: TRBJ1-4; D: -; CDR3: CAWSKQGTEKLFF; DNA: TGTGCCTGGAGTAAACAGGGTACCGAAAAACTGTTTTTT
size: few; V: TRBV29-1; J: TRBJ2-7; D: TRBD1; CDR3: CSAQAGGYDEQYF; DNA: TGCAGCGCCCAGGCAGGGGGCTACGACGAGCAGTACTTC
size: many; V: TRBV18; J: TRBJ1-6; D: -; CDR3: CASSPGNNSPLHF; DNA: TGTGCCAGCTCACCGGGCAACAATTCACCCCTCCACTTT
size: few; V: TRBV19; J: TRBJ1-1; D: -; CDR3: CASSIGNPGRGTEAFF; DNA: TGTGCCAGTAGTATAGGGAACCCGGGGAGAGGGACTGAAGCTTTCTTT
size: few; V: TRBV4-3; J: TRBJ2-1; D: -; CDR3: CASSQDLGNSYNEQFF; DNA: TGCGCCAGCAGCCAAGATCTGGGGAACTCCTACAATGAGCAGTTCTTC
size: -; V: TRBV12-3/TRBV12-4; J: TRBJ1-5; D: -; CDR3: CASSYSYSNQPQHF; DNA: TGTGCCAGCAGTTACAGTTATAGCAATCAGCCCCAGCATTTT
size: few; V: TRBV12-3/TRBV12-4; J: TRBJ1-1; D: -; CDR3: CASSSVLGGVMNTEAFF; DNA: TGTGCCAGCAGCTCTGTATTGGGGGGGGTTATGAACACTGAAGCTTTCTTT
size: few; V: TRBV7-9; J: TRBJ2-5; D: TRBD2; CDR3: CASKAGGGETQYF; DNA: TGTGCCAGCAAGGCGGGAGGCGGGGAGACCCAGTACTTC
size: many; V: TRBV29-1; J: TRBJ1-1; D: TRBD1; CDR3: CSVYTGGEAFF; DNA: TGCAGCGTTTATACAGGGGGCGAAGCTTTCTTT
size: -; V: TRBV6-1; J: TRBJ2-1; D: -; CDR3: CASNPLTGTSFNEQFF; DNA: TGTGCCAGCAACCCACTGACAGGGACTTCCTTCAATGAGCAGTTCTTC
size: many; V: TRBV2; J: TRBJ2-7; D: -; CDR3: CASSEGVGYEQYF; DNA: TGTGCCAGCTCGGAGGGTGTGGGATACGAGCAGTACTTC
size: -; V: TRBV11-2; J: TRBJ2-1; D: TRBD2; CDR3: CASSLGLAGGDEQFF; DNA: TGTGCCAGCAGCTTAGGGCTAGCGGGTGGAGATGAGCAGTTCTTC